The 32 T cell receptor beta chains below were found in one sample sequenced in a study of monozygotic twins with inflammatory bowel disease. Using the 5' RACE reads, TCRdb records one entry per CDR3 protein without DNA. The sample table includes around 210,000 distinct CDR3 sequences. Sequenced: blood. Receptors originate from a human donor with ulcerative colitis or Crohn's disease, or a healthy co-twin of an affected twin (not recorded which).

CDR3 residues: CASSRGLVGIYGYTF. The rearrangement joins TRBV5-8 to TRBJ1-2. This CDR3 is 15 amino acids long. From germline, CDR1 is SGHTS and CDR2 YDEGEE.

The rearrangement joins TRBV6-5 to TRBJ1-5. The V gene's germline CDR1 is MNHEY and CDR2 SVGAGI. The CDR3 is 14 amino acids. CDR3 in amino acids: CASSKEDGNQPQHF.

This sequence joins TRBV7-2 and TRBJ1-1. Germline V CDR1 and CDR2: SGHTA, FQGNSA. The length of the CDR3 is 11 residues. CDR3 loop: CASSRATEAFF.

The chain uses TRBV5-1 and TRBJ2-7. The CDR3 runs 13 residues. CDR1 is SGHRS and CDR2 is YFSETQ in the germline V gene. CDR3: CASSFGPLYEQYF.

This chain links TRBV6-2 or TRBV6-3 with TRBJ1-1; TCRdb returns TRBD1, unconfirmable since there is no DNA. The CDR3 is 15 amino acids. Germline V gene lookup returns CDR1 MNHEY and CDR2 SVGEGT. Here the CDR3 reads CASSQAGLIATEAFF.

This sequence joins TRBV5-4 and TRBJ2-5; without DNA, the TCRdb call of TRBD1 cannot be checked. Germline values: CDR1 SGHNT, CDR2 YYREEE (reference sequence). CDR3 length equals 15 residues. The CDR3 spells CASSSQTGGAETQYF.

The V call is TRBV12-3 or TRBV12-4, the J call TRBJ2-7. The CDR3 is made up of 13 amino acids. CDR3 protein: CASSLGQPYEQYF.

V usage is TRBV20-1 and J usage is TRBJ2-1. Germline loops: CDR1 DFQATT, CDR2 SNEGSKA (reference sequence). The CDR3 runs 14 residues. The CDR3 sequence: CSAMGSESYNEQFF.

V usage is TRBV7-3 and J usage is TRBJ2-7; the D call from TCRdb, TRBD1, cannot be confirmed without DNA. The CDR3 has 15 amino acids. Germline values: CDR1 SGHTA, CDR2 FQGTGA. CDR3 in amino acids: CASSLDAGTNYEQYF.

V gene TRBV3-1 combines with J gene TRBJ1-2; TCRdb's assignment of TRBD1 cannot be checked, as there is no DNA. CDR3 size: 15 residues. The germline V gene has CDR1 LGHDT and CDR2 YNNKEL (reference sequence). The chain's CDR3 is CASSQDTGRSYGYTF. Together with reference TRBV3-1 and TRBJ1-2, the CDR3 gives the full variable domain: DTAVSQTPKYLVTQMGNDKSIKCEQNLGHDTMYWYKQDSKKFLKIMFSYNNKELIINETVPNRFSPKSPDKAHLNLHINSLELGDSAVYFCASSQDTGRSYGYTFGSGTRLTVV.

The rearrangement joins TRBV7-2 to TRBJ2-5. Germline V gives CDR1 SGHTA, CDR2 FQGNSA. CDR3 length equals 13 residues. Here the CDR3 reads CASSLLDQETQYF.

CDR3 sequence reads: CAWSNWARDGTDTQYF. J is TRBJ2-3 and V is TRBV30. The CDR3 loop spans 16 amino acids. The V gene's germline CDR1 is GTSNPN and CDR2 SVGIG (reference sequence).

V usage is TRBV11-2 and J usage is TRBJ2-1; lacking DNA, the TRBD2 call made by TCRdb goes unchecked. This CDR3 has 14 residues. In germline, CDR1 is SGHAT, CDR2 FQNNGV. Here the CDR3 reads CASSLGSGPPKQFF.

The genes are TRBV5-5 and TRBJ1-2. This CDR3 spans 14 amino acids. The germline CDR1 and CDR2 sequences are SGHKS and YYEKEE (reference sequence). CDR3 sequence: CASSLSQLNYGYTF.

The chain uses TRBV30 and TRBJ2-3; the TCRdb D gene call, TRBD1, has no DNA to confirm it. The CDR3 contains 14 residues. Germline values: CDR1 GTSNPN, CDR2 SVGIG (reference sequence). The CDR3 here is CAWATGSDTDTQYF.

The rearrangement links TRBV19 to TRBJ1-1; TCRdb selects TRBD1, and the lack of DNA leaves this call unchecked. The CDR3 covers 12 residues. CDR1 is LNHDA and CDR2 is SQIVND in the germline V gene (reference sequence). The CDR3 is CASSRQGVKAFF. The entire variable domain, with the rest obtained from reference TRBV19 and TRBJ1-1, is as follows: DGGITQSPKYLFRKEGQNVTLSCEQNLNHDAMYWYRQDPGQGLRLIYYSQIVNDFQKGDIAEGYSVSREKKESFPLTVTSAQKNPTAFYLCASSRQGVKAFFGQGTRLTVV.

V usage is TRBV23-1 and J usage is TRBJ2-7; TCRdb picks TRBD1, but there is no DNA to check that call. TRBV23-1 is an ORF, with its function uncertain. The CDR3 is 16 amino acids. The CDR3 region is CANPPISGTGHYGQYF.

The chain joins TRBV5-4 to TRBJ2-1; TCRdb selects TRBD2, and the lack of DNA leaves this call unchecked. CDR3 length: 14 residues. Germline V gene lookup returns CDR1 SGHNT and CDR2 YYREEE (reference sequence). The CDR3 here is CASSPRLEVNEQFF.

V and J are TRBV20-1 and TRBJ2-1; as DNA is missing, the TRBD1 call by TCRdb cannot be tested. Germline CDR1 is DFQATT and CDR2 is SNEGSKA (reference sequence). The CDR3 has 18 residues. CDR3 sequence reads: CSARDTWGFRGDKGEQFF.

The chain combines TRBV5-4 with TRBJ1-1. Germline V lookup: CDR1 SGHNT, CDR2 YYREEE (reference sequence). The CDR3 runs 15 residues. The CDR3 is CASSRRVDFVTEAFF.

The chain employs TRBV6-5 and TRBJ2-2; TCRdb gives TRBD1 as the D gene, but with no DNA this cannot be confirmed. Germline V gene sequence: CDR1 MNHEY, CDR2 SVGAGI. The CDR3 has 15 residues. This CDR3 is CASSSPSTRGGQLFF.

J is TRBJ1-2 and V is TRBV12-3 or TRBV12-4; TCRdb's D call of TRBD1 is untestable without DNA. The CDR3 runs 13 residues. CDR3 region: CASSQGVNYGYTF.

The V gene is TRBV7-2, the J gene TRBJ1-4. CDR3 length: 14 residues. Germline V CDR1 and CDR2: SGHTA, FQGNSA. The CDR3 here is CASSLDNTLGKLFF.

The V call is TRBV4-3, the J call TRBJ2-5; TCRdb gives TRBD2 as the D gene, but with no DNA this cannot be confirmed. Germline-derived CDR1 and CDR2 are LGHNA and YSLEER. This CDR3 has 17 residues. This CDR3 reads CASSQDYTSGIQETQYF.

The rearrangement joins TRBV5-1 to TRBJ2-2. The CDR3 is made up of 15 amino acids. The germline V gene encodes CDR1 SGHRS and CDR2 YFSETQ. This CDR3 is CASSSISLGTGELFF.

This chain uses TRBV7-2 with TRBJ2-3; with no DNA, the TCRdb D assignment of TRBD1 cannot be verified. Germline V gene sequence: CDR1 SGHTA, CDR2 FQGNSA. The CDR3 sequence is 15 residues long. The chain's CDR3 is CASSPDRRSTDTQYF.

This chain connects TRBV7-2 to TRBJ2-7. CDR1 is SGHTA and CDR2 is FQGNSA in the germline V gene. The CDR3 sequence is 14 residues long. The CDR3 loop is CASSYATGSYEQYF.

CDR3 loop: CASSLSGLGETQYF. The chain carries TRBV5-6 and TRBJ2-5. CDR3 size: 14 residues. Germline CDR1 and CDR2: SGHDT and YYEEEE.

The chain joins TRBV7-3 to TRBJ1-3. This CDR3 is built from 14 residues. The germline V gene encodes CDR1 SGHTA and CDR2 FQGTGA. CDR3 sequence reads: CASSLTENGNTIYF.

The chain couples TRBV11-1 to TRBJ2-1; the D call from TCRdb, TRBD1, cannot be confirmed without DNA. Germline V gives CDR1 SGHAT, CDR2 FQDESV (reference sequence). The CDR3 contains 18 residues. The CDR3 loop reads CASSFFPFTRGGIDEQFF.

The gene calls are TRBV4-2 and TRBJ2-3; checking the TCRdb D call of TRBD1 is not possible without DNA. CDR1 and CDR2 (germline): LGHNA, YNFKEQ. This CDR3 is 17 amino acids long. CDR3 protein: CASSQRGGSVSTDTQYF.

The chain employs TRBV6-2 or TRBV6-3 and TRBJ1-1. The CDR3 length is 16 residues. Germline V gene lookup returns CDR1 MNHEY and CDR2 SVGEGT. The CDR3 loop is CASSQALRAFGTEAFF.